The T cell receptor (beta chain) described here comes from a study of OX40 agonist ivuxolimab in advanced cancers. Overall study context: Partial responses were seen in three patients, one with hepatocellular carcinoma and two with cutaneous melanoma.

The table came from immunoSEQ multiplex PCR; TCRdb's copy has only in-frame clones and leaves some out. The data contain 100,000 to 110,000 clones, 91% of them seen just once; the ten biggest clones take up 0.54%. Study conclusions and caveats: CD4+ and CD8+ T cells in blood underwent clonal expansion by week 6 at 0.1 to 3.0 mg/kg. Expanded clones tended on average to be more numerous among CD8+ T cells than CD4+.

V dropped 1 base and J dropped 7 bases, with 8 bases sitting between them. The CDR3 totals 13 residues. Peripheral blood came from all dose cohorts at three timepoints. Concerning this clone itself: Its cognate antigen is unknown.

The receptor's source is an adult with an advanced solid tumor such as melanoma, head and neck, liver or kidney cancer. The source material was CD4+ or CD8+ T cells sorted from blood, sampled in a trial of the OX40 agonist ivuxolimab. V usage is TRBV23-1 and J usage is TRBJ1-5, with D uncertain. TRBV23-1 is an ORF; its function is uncertain. The DNA of the CDR3 is TGCGCCAGCAGTCAATTAGAAGGCCAGCCCCAGCATTTT. Its translation: CASSQLEGQPQHF.